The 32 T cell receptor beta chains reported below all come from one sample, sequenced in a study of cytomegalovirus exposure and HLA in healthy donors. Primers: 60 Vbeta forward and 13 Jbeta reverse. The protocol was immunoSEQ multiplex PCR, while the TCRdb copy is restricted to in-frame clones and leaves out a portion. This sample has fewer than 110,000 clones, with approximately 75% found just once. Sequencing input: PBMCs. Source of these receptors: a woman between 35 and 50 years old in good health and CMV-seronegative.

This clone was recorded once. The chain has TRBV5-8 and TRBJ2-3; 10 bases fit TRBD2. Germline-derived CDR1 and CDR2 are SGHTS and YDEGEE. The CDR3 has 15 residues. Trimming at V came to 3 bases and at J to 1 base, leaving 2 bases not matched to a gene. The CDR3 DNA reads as TGTGCCAGCAGCTCTGGACTAGCGGGCACAGATACGCAGTATTTT. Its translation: CASSSGLAGTDTQYF. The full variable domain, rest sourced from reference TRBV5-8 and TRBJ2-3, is EAGVTQSPTHLIKTRGQQATLRCSPISGHTSVYWYQQALGLGLQFLLWYDEGEERNRGNFPPRFSGRQFPNYSSELNVNALELEDSALYLCASSSGLAGTDTQYFGPGTRLTVL.

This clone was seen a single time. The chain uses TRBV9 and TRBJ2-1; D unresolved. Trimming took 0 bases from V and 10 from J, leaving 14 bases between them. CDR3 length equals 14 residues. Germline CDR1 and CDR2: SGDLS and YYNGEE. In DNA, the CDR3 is TGTGCCAGCAGCGTAGGAGGCCGCGGCGTCGAGCAGTTCTTC. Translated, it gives CASSVGGRGVEQFF.

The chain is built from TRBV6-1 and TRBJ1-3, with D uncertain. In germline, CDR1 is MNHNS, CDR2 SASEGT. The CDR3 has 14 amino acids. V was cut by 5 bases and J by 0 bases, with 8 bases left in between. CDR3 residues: CASSTLSSGNTIYF. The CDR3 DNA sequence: TGTGCCAGCAGTACCCTCAGCTCTGGAAACACCATATATTTT.

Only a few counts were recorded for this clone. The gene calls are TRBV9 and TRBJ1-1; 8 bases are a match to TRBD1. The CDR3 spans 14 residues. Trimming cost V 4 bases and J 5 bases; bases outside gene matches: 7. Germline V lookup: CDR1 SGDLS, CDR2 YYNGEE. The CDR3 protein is CASSSGQGGTEAFF. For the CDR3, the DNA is TGTGCCAGCAGCTCAGGACAGGGCGGGACTGAAGCTTTCTTT.

The CDR3 coding sequence is TGTGCCAGCAGCTTAGGGGCAGGGCTAAACGGCTACACCTTC. Translating gives CASSLGAGLNGYTF. The chain employs TRBV7-9 and TRBJ1-2; TRBD1 might be the D (5 bases). Germline-derived CDR1 and CDR2 are SEHNR and FQNEAQ (reference sequence). This CDR3 is built from 14 residues. V was trimmed by 1 base and J by 8 bases, leaving 14 bases between them.

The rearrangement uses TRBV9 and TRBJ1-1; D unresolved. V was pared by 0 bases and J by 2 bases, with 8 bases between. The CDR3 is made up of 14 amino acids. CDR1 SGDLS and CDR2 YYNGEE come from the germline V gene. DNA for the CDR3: TGTGCCAGCAGCGTAGTTTCAGATAACACTGAAGCTTTCTTT. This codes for CASSVVSDNTEAFF.

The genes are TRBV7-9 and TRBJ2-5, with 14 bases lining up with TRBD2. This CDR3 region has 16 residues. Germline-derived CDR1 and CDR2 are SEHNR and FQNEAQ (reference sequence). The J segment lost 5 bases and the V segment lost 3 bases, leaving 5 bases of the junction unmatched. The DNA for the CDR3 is TGTGCCAGCAGCTTGACTAGCGGGAGGGCGTTGGAGACCCAGTACTTC. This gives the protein CASSLTSGRALETQYF.

The CDR3 here is CARPDRAGCEQFF. CDR3 DNA: TGCGCCAGACCGGACAGGGCGGGGTGTGAGCAGTTCTTC. The chain recombines TRBV10-1 with TRBJ2-1; 8 bases line up with TRBD1. Germline V CDR1 and CDR2: WNHNN, SYGVQD (reference sequence). V was pared by 9 bases and J by 9 bases, with 10 bases of the junction left unmatched. The CDR3 loop spans 13 amino acids.

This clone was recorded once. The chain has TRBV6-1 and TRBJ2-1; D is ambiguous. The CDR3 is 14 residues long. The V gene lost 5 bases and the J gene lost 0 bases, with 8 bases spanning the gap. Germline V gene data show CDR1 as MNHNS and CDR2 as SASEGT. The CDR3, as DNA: TGTGCCAGCAGTACTTCCGGCTCCTACAATGAGCAGTTCTTC. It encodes CASSTSGSYNEQFF.

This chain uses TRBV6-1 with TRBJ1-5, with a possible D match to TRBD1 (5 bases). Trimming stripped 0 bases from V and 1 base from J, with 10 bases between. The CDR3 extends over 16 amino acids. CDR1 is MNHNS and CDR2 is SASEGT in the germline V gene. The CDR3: CASSEALGGSNQPQHF. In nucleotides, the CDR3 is TGTGCCAGCAGTGAAGCGCTGGGGGGAAGCAATCAGCCCCAGCATTTT.

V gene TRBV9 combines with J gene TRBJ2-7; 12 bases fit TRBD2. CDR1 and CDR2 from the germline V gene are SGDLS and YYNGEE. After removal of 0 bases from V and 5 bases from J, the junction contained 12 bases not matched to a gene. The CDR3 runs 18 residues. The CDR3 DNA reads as TGTGCCAGCAGCGTAGATCCTAGCGGGAGGGCCGGAGGAGACGAGCAGTACTTC. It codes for CASSVDPSGRAGGDEQYF.

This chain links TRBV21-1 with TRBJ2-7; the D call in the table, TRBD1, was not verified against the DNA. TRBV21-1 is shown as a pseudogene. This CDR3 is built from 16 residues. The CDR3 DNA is TGTGCCAGCAGCAAAAACAGGGGAAACAGGTCCTACGAGCAGTACTTC. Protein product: CASSKNRGNRSYEQYF.

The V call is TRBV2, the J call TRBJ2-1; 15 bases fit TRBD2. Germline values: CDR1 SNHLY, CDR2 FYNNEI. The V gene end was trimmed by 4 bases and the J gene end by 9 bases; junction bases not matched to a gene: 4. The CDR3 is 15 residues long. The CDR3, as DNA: TGTGCCAGCAGTGGGACTAGCGGGAGGGATAGTGAGCAGTTCTTC. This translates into CASSGTSGRDSEQFF.

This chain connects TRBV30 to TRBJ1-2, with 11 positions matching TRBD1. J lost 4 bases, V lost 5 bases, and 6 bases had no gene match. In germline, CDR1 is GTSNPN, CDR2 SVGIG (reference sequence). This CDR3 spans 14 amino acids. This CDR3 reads CAWPGQGASYGYTF. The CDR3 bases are TGTGCCTGGCCCGGACAGGGGGCGAGCTATGGCTACACCTTC.

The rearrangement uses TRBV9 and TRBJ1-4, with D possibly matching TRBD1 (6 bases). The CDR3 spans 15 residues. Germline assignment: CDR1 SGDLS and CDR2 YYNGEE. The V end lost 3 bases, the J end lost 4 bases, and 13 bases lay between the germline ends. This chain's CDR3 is CASSGHTGNNEKLFF. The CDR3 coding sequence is TGTGCCAGCAGCGGACATACAGGGAATAATGAAAAACTGTTTTTT.

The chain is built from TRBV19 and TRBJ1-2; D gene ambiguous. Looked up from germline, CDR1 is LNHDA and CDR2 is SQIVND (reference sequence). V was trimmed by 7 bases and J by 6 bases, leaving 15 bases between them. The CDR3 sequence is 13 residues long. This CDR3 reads CASTRREGNGYTF. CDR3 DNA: TGTGCCAGTACCCGGAGGGAAGGCAATGGCTACACCTTC.

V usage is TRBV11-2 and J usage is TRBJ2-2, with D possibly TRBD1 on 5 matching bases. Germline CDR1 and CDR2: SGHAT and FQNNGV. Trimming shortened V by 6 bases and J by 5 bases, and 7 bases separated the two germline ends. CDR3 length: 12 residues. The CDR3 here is CASRPGTGELFF. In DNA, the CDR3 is TGTGCCAGCAGACCAGGGACCGGGGAGCTGTTTTTT. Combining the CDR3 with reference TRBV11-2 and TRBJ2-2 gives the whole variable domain EAGVAQSPRYKIIEKRQSVAFWCNPISGHATLYWYQQILGQGPKLLIQFQNNGVVDDSQLPKDRFSAERLKGVDSTLKIQPAKLEDSAVYLCASRPGTGELFFGEGSRLTVL.

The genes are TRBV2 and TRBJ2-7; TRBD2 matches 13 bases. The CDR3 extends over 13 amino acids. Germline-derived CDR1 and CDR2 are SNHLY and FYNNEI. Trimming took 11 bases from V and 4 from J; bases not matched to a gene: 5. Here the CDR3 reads CARRTSGSYEQYF. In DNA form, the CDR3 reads TGTGCCCGTCGGACTAGCGGGAGTTACGAGCAGTACTTC.

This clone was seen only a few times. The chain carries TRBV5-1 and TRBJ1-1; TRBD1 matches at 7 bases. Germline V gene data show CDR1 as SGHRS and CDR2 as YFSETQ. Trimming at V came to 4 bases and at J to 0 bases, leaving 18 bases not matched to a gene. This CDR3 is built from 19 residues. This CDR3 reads CASSLNKPQGVRLNTEAFF. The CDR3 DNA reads TGCGCCAGCAGCCTTAATAAACCGCAGGGGGTTCGACTGAACACTGAAGCTTTCTTT.

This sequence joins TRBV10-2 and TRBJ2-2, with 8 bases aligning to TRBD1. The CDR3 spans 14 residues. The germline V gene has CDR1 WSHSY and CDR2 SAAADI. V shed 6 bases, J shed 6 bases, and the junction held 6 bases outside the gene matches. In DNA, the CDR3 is TGCGCCAGCAGCCTGGACAGGGTGGCCGGGGAGCTGTTTTTT. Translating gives CASSLDRVAGELFF.

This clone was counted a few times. CDR3 amino acids: CASSQDMGGTYGYTF. In DNA, the CDR3 is TGTGCCAGCAGCCAAGATATGGGGGGAACCTATGGCTACACCTTC. The rearrangement links TRBV14 to TRBJ1-2, with D tentatively TRBD1 (5 bases). CDR3 size: 15 residues. From germline, CDR1 is SGHDN and CDR2 FVKESK. V was cut by 0 bases and J by 4 bases, with 12 bases left in between. Drawing the rest from reference TRBV14 and TRBJ1-2, the complete variable domain is EAGVTQFPSHSVIEKGQTVTLRCDPISGHDNLYWYRRVMGKEIKFLLHFVKESKQDESGMPNNRFLAERTGGTYSTLKVQPAELEDSGVYFCASSQDMGGTYGYTFGSGTRLTVV.

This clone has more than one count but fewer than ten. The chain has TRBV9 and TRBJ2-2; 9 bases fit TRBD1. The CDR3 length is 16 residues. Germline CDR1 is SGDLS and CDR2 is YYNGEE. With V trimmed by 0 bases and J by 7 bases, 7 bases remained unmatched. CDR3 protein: CASSVVSGTGRGELFF. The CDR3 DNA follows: TGTGCCAGCAGCGTAGTATCCGGGACAGGGCGCGGGGAGCTGTTTTTT.

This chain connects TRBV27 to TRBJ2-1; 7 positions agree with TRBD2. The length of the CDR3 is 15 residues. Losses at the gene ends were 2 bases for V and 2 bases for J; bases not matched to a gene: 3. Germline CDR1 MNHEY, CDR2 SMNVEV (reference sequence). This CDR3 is CASSLASGAYNEQFF. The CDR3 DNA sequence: TGTGCCAGCAGTTTAGCTAGCGGAGCCTACAATGAGCAGTTCTTC.

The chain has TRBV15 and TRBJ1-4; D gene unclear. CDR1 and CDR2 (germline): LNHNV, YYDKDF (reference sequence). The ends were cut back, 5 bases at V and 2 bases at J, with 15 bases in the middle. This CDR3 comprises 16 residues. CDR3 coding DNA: TGTGCCACCAGCCCTGAGCGGACCCCCACTAATGAAAAACTGTTTTTT. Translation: CATSPERTPTNEKLFF.

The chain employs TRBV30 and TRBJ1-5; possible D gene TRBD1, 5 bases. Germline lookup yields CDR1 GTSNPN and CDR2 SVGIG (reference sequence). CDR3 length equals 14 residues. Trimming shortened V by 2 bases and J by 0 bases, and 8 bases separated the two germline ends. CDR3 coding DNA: TGTGCCTGGAGTAGGGGAACTAGCAATCAGCCCCAGCATTTT. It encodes CAWSRGTSNQPQHF.

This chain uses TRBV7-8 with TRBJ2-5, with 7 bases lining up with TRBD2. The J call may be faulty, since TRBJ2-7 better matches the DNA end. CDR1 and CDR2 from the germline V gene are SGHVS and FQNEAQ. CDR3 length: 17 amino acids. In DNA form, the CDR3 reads TGTGCCAGCAGCTTAGGGAAGCTAGCGGCTAGCTCCTACGAGCAGTACTTC. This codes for CASSLGKLAASSYEQYF.

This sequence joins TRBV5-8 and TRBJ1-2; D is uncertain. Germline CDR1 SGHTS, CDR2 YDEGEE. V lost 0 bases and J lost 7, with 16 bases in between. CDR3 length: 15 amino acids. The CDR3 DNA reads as TGTGCCAGCAGCTTGGGGGTATCTGGAGGAAGTGGCTACACCTTC. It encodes CASSLGVSGGSGYTF.

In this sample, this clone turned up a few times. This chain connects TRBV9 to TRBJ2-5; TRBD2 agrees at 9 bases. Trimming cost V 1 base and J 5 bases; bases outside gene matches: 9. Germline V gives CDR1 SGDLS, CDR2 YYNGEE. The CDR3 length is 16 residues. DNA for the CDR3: TGTGCCAGCAGCGTATTGGCTAGCGGGGACGGGGAGACCCAGTACTTC. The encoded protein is CASSVLASGDGETQYF.

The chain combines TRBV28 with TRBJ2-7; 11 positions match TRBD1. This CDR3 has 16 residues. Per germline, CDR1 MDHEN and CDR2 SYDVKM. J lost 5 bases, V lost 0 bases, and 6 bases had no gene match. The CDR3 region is CASSLWDRGPWDEQYF. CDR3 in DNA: TGTGCCAGCAGTTTATGGGACAGGGGGCCCTGGGACGAGCAGTACTTC. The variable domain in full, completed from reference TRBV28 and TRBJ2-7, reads DVKVTQSSRYLVKRTGEKVFLECVQDMDHENMFWYRQDPGLGLRLIYFSYDVKMKEKGDIPEGYSVSREKKERFSLILESASTNQTSMYLCASSLWDRGPWDEQYFGPGTRLTVT.

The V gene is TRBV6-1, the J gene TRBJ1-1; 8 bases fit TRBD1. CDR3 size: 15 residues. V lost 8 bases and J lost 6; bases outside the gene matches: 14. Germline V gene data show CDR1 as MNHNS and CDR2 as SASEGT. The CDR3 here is CASERTGFRGAEAFF. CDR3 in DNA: TGTGCCAGCGAAAGGACAGGGTTCCGAGGGGCTGAAGCTTTCTTT.

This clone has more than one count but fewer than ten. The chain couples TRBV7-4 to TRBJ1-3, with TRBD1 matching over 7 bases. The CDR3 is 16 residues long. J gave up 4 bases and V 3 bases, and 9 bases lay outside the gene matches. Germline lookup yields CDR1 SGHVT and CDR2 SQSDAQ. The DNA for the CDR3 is TGTGCCAGCAGCTTCCCCAACAGGGGCAACGGAAACACCATATATTTT. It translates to CASSFPNRGNGNTIYF. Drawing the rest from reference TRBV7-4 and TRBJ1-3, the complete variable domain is GAGVSQSPRYKVAKRGRDVALRCDSISGHVTLYWYRQTLGQGSEVLTYSQSDAQRDKSGRPSGRFSAERPERSVSTLKIQRTEQGDSAVYLCASSFPNRGNGNTIYFGEGSWLTVV.

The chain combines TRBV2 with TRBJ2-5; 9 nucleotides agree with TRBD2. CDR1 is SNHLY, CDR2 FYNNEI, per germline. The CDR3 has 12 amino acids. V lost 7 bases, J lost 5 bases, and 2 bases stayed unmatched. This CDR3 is CASNGLAETQYF. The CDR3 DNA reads TGTGCCAGCAACGGACTAGCGGAGACCCAGTACTTC. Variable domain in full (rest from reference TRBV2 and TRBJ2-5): EPEVTQTPSHQVTQMGQEVILRCVPISNHLYFYWYRQILGQKVEFLVSFYNNEISEKSEIFDDQFSVERPDGSNFTLKIRSTKLEDSAMYFCASNGLAETQYFGPGTRLLVL.